This T cell receptor beta chain was identified in a study of T cell responses to AZD1222 COVID-19 vaccine. Background on the study: Combined were second doses at about 4 or about 12 weeks.

On this clone: As yet, its antigen is unknown.

Findings and caveats of the study: Unmutated variant regions are reportedly targeted by nearly half of spike-specific TCRs. Among AZD1222 vaccinees, only six or seven were seropositive at baseline. Among the donors, most were white British and more were female, and clonal diversity was possibly underestimated.

V dropped 6 bases and J dropped 4 bases, with 22 bases sitting between them. This CDR3 has 16 amino acids. CDR1 is SNHLY, CDR2 FYNNEI, per germline. Repertoires were generated with immunoSEQ multiplex PCR, while TCRdb's copy carries only in-frame clones and drops some. The sample has 100,000 to 140,000 clones; around 87% are singletons. This chain uses TRBV2 with TRBJ2-7, with D maybe TRBD2 (6 bases). This sequence originates from an adult in good health. The sequenced sample was peripheral blood, obtained on day 0 of AZD1222 vaccination. CDR3 coding DNA: TGTGCCAGCAGCCGAACCATAGGGCGGGACGGATACGAGCAGTACTTC. Translated, it gives CASSRTIGRDGYEQYF.